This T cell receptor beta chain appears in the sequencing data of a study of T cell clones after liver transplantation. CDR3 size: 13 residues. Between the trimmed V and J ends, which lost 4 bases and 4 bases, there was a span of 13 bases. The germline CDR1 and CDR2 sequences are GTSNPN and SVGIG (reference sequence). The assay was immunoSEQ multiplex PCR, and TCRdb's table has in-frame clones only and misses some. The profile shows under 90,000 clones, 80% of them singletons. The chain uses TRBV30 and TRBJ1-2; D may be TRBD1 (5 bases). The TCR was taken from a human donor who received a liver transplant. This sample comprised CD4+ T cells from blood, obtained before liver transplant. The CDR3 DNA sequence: TGTGCCTGGATCGGCAGGGCGACCTATGGCTACACCTTC. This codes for CAWIGRATYGYTF.